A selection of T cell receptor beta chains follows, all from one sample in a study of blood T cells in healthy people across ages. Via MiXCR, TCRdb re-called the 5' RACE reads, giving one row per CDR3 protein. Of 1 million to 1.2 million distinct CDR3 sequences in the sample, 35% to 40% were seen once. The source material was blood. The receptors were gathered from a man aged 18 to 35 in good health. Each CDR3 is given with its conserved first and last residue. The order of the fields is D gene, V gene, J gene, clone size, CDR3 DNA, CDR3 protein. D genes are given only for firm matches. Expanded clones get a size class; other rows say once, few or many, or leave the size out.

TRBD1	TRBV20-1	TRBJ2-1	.	TGCAGTGCTGGGGTCGGACAGGGTTTCAATGAGCAGTTCTTC	CSAGVGQGFNEQFF
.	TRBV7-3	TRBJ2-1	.	TGTGCCAGCAGCCTAGGAGGGGCGAACAATGAGCAGTTCTTC	CASSLGGANNEQFF
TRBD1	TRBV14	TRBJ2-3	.	TGTGCCAGCAGCCAAGCAGGACAGGGCCCAGATACGCAGTATTTT	CASSQAGQGPDTQYF
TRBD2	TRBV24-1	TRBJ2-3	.	TGTGCCACCACGTCTAGCGGGGACACGCAGTATTTT	CATTSSGDTQYF
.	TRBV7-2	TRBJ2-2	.	TGTGCCAGCAGCCAGAAGGCGGTGAACACCGGGGAGCTGTTTTTT	CASSQKAVNTGELFF
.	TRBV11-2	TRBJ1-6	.	TGTGCCAGCAGCTTAGCGGGGGACTCCTATAATTCACCCCTCCACTTT	CASSLAGDSYNSPLHF
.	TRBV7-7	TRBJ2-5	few	TGTGCTAGCAGCTTAGCGCATTCGGGGGGCGTAGAGACCCAGTACTTC	CASSLAHSGGVETQYF
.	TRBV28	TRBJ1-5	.	TGTGCCAGCAGTTTACGGGACTTAGGGAGCAATCAGCCCCAGCATTTT	CASSLRDLGSNQPQHF
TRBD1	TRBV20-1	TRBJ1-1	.	TGCAGTGCTAGACCTTTTGGGACAGGGTTGAACACTGAAGCTTTCTTT	CSARPFGTGLNTEAFF
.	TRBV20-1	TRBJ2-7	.	TGCAGTGCTAGAGATCAGAGGGAGGCCCAGTACTTC	CSARDQREAQYF
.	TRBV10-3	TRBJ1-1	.	TGTGCCACCCGGACAGACGCGATCGACACTGAAGCTTTCTTT	CATRTDAIDTEAFF
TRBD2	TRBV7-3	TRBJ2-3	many	TGTGCCAGCAGCCAGACTAGCGGCACAGATACGCAGTATTTT	CASSQTSGTDTQYF
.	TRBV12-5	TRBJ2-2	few	TGTGCTAGTGGTTTGCCCACAGGGTCCGGGGAGCTGTTTTTT	CASGLPTGSGELFF
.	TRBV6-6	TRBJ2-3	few	TGTGCCAGCAGTAATGAAGGAGATACGCAGTATTTT	CASSNEGDTQYF
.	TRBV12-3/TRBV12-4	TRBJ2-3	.	TGTGCCAGCAGTATAACAGGGCCAGATACGCAGTATTTT	CASSITGPDTQYF
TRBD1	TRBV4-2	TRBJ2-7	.	TGTGCCAGCAGCCAAGATAGGGGGACAGGGAGACTCTACGAGCAGTACTTC	CASSQDRGTGRLYEQYF
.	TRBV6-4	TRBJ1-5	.	TGTGCCAGCAGTGCGGGGCCTAGTGGCAATCAGCCCCAGCATTTT	CASSAGPSGNQPQHF
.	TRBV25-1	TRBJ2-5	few	TGTGCCAGCAGTGAAGGAGGATTCGCGATCCAAGAGACCCAGTACTTC	CASSEGGFAIQETQYF
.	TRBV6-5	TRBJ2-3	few	TGTGCCAGCAGTTCAGGCGCTAGCACGTATACGCAGTATTTT	CASSSGASTYTQYF
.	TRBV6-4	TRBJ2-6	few	TGTGCCAGCTCAAACAGGGGAGGTGCTTATGGGGCCAACGTCCTGACTTTC	CASSNRGGAYGANVLTF
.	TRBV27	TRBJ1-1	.	TGTGCCAGCATGCAGGCCCCCGGATACACTGATGCTTTCTTT	CASMQAPGYTDAFF
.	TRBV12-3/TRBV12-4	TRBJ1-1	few	TGTGCCAGCAGTTTAGAGCAGGGCGCGAACACTGAAGCTTTCTTT	CASSLEQGANTEAFF